This entry describes one T cell receptor beta chain. These data originate in a study of T cell changes during pregnancy in multiple sclerosis. Germline CDR1 and CDR2: SEHNR and FQNEAQ (reference sequence). The CDR3 contains 17 residues. Deletions cut 1 base from V and 1 base from J, with 13 bases between. Profiling relied on immunoSEQ multiplex PCR, and the TCRdb table lists in-frame clones only, not all of them. The table has some 60,000 clones, around nine tenths seen once. The V and J genes are TRBV7-9 and TRBJ2-2; the D gene is possibly TRBD2 (6 bases). The sequencing used CD4+ T cells from peripheral blood mononuclear cells, collected in the third trimester of pregnancy. The clonotype was recovered from a female donor with multiple sclerosis, enrolled in a pregnancy study. The CDR3 here is CASSLGLLRGNTGELFF. CDR3 sequence (DNA): TGTGCCAGCAGCTTAGGGCTATTGCGGGGGAACACCGGGGAGCTGTTTTTT.